This entry describes one TCR beta chain. Its antigen is not yet known. Base quality data are lacking; no much larger clone is found one base away. The immunoSEQ Assay, a bias-controlled multiplex PCR, was used to amplify TCRbeta CDR3 regions from genomic DNA. Concerning the study's data processing: Within the assay, amplification of reference gene primers was used to estimate how many nucleated cells each sample contained. To quantify the absolute abundance of each unique TCRbeta CDR3 rearrangement, sequence reads were collapsed and filtered. For each sample, productive Simpson clonality was calculated as the square root of Simpson's diversity index across productive rearrangements. TCRdb limited this immuneACCESS table to in-frame rearrangements with V and J called. A share of clones is missing; checked studies link under half to unresolved V genes, and the rest is unexplained. V, J and clone size are those of that table, while D and trimming were read from the DNA. The sample table contains about 330,000 clones; only one count was recorded for approximately 84% of them. The biggest ten clones account for about 9.4% of the sample.

These data come from a study of blood T cell repertoires in COVID-19 (TCRdb year 2020). Regarding the study in general: The collaborator samples originated in the United States, Italy and Spain and spanned the acute and convalescent phases of COVID-19. The repertoires were made available in a free public database intended to serve as a resource for research on the immune response to SARS-CoV-2. The material from the prospective study consisted of cDNA or gDNA derived from T cells, B-cell-depleted T cells, or PBMCs. Deeply sampled blood TCRbeta repertoires from subjects exposed to, actively infected with, or recovered from COVID-19 were included in the dataset. Where HLA class I and class II types were available, the types were taken from metadata supplied by the sample provider, not from assay-based typing. Samples were obtained from the ongoing ImmuneRACE study (first 160 participants) and from roughly 1,300 subjects provided by 6 global collaborators. The sample metadata nearly always contained a de-identified subject ID, COVID-19 status, age in years and sex. The investigation overall reported the following: The amount of clinical and demographic metadata varied by source and participant and was provided uncurated.

Participants in the prospective study were enrolled through a virtual design, were aged roughly 18 to 90 years, and lived in 24 United States geographic areas. In the prospective study, participants were assigned to cohorts based on the clinical history participants reported in a screening survey and a study questionnaire. Recovered participants in ImmuneRACE Cohort 3 were defined by two consecutive negative NP/OP PCR tests, clearance by a healthcare professional, or resolution of symptoms. Mobile phlebotomists in the prospective study collected whole blood, serum and a nasopharyngeal or oropharyngeal swab from every participant. Prospective study participants could optionally give additional blood draws and questionnaires over an approximately two-month period. Prospective study blood samples were shipped either frozen or at room temperature before DNA extraction. Counted from cysteine to phenylalanine, this CDR3 has 13 amino acids. Left in the record is the CDR3 DNA by itself, 39 bases read in frame from the first base. The trim is 8 bases for V and 1 base for J, with a gap of 11 bases between the germline ends. Sequences LGHNT (CDR1) and FRNRAP (CDR2) are obtained from the germline V gene.

The V and J segments used are TRBV12-5 and TRBJ1-1; the D region possibly corresponds to TRBD1 (5 bases align). Specimen: PBMCs or T cells enriched from blood (not recorded which). This TCR came from a woman under 30 who had recovered from COVID-19. For the CDR3, the sequence is CASRNRRNTEAFF. The DNA is as follows: TGTGCTAGTCGGAACAGGAGGAACACTGAAGCTTTCTTT.